The clone carrying this T cell receptor (beta chain) showed up many times. What it binds is not known. In making TCR beta libraries, quantitative 5'-RACE with molecular barcodes was used. TCRdb reanalysed the 5' RACE reads using MiXCR and keeps one entry per CDR3 protein. Among around 430,000 distinct CDR3 sequences listed, roughly 18% were seen once. The data stem from a study of CD8 T cells in ankylosing spondylitis. Germline CDR1 is KGHDR and CDR2 is SFDVKD. CDR3 size: 12 residues. V was shortened by 7 bases and J by 7 bases, with 10 bases between the two germline ends. Study findings and constraints: For ankylosing spondylitis blood, a TCR beta motif of about 8 highly homologous variants appeared characteristic.

The V call is TRBV24-1, the J call TRBJ1-3; possibly TRBD1 for D (5 bases). The receptor's source is a male donor with ankylosing spondylitis. Sample: blood, either unsorted or a sorted T cell fraction (not recorded which). The DNA of the CDR3 is TGTGCCACCAGCCAGGGTGGGAACACCATATATTTT. It is translated as CATSQGGNTIYF.